The rows below give T cell receptor beta chains drawn from one sample of a study of shared clonotypes between healthy human individuals. The method was immunoSEQ multiplex PCR; TCRdb's version includes in-frame clones alone and lacks a portion of them. The data contain hundreds of thousands of clones, around 95% of them singletons. Sequencing input: naive CD8+ T cells sorted from blood. The receptors stem from a woman aged 25 to 39 in good health. Both conserved end residues are part of each CDR3. The D gene is left open where the match is weak. Size values are once, few and many counts, or a class for expanded clones, and some rows have none.

j_call: TRBJ2-5
v_call: TRBV30
d_call: -
clone_size: -
cdr3_nt: TGTGCCTGGAGTGTGGGCTATGGGGTCGCGCAGACCCAGTACTTC
cdr3_aa: CAWSVGYGVAQTQYF

j_call: TRBJ2-7
v_call: TRBV5-4
d_call: -
clone_size: -
cdr3_nt: TGTGCCAGCAGCACATTAAACGAGCAGTACTTC
cdr3_aa: CASSTLNEQYF

j_call: TRBJ1-2
v_call: TRBV5-1
d_call: -
clone_size: -
cdr3_nt: TGCGCCAGCAGCTCCCACATAATGTATGGCTACACCTTC
cdr3_aa: CASSSHIMYGYTF

j_call: TRBJ2-5
v_call: TRBV4-1
d_call: TRBD1
clone_size: -
cdr3_nt: TGCGCCAGCAGCCAAGGCGTGAGGGGGCGCGAGGAGACCCAGTACTTC
cdr3_aa: CASSQGVRGREETQYF

j_call: TRBJ1-1
v_call: TRBV5-6
d_call: -
clone_size: -
cdr3_nt: TGTGCCAGCACCGCTGGGGGGGACACTGAAGCTTTCTTT
cdr3_aa: CASTAGGDTEAFF

j_call: TRBJ2-3
v_call: TRBV28
d_call: -
clone_size: -
cdr3_nt: TGTGCCAGCAGTTTAACGGGATGGGGAGATACGCAGTATTTT
cdr3_aa: CASSLTGWGDTQYF

j_call: TRBJ2-7
v_call: TRBV5-6
d_call: TRBD2
clone_size: -
cdr3_nt: TGTGCCAGCAGCTTAGCGGGAGCTTCGGGCTACGAGCAGTACTTC
cdr3_aa: CASSLAGASGYEQYF

j_call: TRBJ2-7
v_call: TRBV4-1
d_call: TRBD2
clone_size: few
cdr3_nt: TGCGCCAGCAGCACCCCTAGCGGGAGCGAGCAGTACTTC
cdr3_aa: CASSTPSGSEQYF

j_call: TRBJ1-1
v_call: TRBV11-2
d_call: -
clone_size: -
cdr3_nt: TGTGCCAGCAGCCATCCAAGGGGGGCGCAGACTGAAGCTTTCTTT
cdr3_aa: CASSHPRGAQTEAFF

j_call: TRBJ1-1
v_call: TRBV19
d_call: -
clone_size: -
cdr3_nt: TGTGCCAGTAGTATGGGGGCACGGCTGTCCACTGAAGCTTTCTTT
cdr3_aa: CASSMGARLSTEAFF

j_call: TRBJ2-7
v_call: TRBV28
d_call: TRBD1
clone_size: -
cdr3_nt: TGTGCCAGCAGTCCTACCCCCGGGACAGGGAACCACGAGCAGTACTTC
cdr3_aa: CASSPTPGTGNHEQYF

j_call: TRBJ2-7
v_call: TRBV19
d_call: -
clone_size: -
cdr3_nt: TGTGCCAGTAGTATATCTGGCCTGGGACCAGGCGAGCAGTACTTC
cdr3_aa: CASSISGLGPGEQYF

j_call: TRBJ1-2
v_call: TRBV6-1
d_call: -
clone_size: -
cdr3_nt: TGTGCCAGCAGTGAATGGGAAGTGGGATATGGCTACACCTTC
cdr3_aa: CASSEWEVGYGYTF

j_call: TRBJ2-7
v_call: TRBV28
d_call: TRBD2
clone_size: -
cdr3_nt: TGTGCCAGCAGTTTGGCGGGAGACTCCTACGAGCAGTACTTC
cdr3_aa: CASSLAGDSYEQYF

j_call: TRBJ2-1
v_call: TRBV27
d_call: TRBD1
clone_size: once
cdr3_nt: TGTGCCAGCAGTCTAGACAGGGGCAATGAGCAGTTCTTC
cdr3_aa: CASSLDRGNEQFF

j_call: TRBJ1-5
v_call: TRBV19
d_call: -
clone_size: few
cdr3_nt: TGTGCCAGTACAATGGGCCCAAATCAGCCCCAGCATTTT
cdr3_aa: CASTMGPNQPQHF

j_call: TRBJ2-1
v_call: TRBV5-1
d_call: TRBD1
clone_size: -
cdr3_nt: TGCGCCAGCAGCTTGGTGGGACAGGGGGCAGACGAGCAGTTCTTC
cdr3_aa: CASSLVGQGADEQFF

j_call: TRBJ2-7
v_call: TRBV9
d_call: -
clone_size: -
cdr3_nt: TGTGCCAGCAGCCCCCGGCCGGGGGAGCAGTACTTC
cdr3_aa: CASSPRPGEQYF